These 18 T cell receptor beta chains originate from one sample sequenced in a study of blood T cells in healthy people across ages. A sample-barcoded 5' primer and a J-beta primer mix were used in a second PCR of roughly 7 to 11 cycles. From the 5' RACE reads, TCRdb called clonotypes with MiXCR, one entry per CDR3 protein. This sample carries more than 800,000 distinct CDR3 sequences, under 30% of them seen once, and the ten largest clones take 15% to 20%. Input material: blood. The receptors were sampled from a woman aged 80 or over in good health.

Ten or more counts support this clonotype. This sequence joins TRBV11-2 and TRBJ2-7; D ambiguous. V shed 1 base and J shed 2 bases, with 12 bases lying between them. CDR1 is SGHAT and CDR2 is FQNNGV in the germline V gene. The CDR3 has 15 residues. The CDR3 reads CASSLVLGDPYEQYF. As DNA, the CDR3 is TGTGCCAGCAGCTTAGTTCTCGGTGATCCCTACGAGCAGTACTTC.

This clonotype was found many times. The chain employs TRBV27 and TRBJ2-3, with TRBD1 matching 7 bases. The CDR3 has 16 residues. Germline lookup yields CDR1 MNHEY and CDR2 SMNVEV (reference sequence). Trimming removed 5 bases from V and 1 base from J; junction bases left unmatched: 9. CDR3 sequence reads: CASSAPGGPRTDTQYF. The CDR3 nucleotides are TGTGCCAGCAGTGCCCCAGGGGGACCTCGCACAGATACGCAGTATTTT.

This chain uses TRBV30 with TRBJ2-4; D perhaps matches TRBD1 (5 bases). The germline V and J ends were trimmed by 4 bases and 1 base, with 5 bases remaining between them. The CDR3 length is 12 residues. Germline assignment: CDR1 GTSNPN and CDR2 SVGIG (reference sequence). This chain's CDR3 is CAWNRAKNIQYF. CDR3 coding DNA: TGTGCCTGGAACAGGGCCAAAAACATTCAGTACTTC.

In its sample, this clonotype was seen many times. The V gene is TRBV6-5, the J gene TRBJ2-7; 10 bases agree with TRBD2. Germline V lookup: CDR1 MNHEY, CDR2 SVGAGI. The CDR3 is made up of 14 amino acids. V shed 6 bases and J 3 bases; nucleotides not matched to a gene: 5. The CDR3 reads CASRLGLASYEQYF. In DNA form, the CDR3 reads TGTGCCAGCAGATTGGGACTAGCGAGCTACGAGCAGTACTTC.

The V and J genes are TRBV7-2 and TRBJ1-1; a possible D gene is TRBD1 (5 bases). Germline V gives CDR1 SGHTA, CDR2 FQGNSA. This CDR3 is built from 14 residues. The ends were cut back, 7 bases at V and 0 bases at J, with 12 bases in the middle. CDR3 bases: TGTGCCAGCATCAAGGGACGGCTGAACACTGAAGCTTTCTTT. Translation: CASIKGRLNTEAFF. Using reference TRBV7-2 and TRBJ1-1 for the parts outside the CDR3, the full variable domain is GAGVSQSPSNKVTEKGKDVELRCDPISGHTALYWYRQSLGQGLEFLIYFQGNSAPDKSGLPSDRFSAERTGGSVSTLTIQRTQQEDSAVYLCASIKGRLNTEAFFGQGTRLTVV.

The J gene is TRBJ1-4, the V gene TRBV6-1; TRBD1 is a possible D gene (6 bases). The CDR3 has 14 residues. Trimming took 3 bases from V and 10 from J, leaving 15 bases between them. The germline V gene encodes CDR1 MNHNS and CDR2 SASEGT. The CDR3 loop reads CASSDRTGGGKLFF. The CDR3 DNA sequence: TGTGCCAGCAGTGACAGGACGGGGGGCGGAAAACTGTTTTTT.

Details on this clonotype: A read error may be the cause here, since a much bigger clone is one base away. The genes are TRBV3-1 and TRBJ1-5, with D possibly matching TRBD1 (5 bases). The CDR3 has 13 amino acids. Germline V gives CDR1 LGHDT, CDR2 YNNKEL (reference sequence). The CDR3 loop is CAGSQGLEQPQHF. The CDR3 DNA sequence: TGTGCCGGCAGCCAGGGACTTGAGCAGCCCCAGCATTTT.

CDR3 in amino acids: CASSLSQGLNTEAFF. The CDR3 DNA reads as TGTGCCAGCAGCTTATCCCAGGGACTGAACACTGAAGCTTTCTTT. This sequence joins TRBV7-9 and TRBJ1-1, with a tentative D call TRBD1 (5 bases). Germline lookup yields CDR1 SEHNR and CDR2 FQNEAQ (reference sequence). The CDR3 is made up of 15 amino acids. The ends were cut back, 2 bases at V and 0 bases at J, with 10 bases in the middle.

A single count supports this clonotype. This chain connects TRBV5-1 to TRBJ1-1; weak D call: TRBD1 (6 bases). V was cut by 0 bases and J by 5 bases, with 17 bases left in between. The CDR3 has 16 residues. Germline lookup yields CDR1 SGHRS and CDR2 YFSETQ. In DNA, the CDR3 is TGCGCCAGCAGCTTGGAGATCTGGGACATCGGGACTGAAGCTTTCTTT. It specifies CASSLEIWDIGTEAFF.

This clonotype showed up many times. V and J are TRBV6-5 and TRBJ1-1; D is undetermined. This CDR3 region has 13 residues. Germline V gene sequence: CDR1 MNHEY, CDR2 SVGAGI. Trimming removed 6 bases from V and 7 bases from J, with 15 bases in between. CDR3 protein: CASSPPQKGEAFF. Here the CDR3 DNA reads TGTGCCAGCAGCCCCCCCCAAAAGGGTGAAGCTTTCTTT.

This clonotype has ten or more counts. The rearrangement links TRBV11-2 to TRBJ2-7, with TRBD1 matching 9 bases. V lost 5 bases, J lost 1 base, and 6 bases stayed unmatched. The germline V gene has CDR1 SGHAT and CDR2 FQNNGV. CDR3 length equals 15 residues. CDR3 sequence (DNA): TGTGCCAGCAGCCAAACGGACAGGGGATCCTACGAGCAGTACTTC. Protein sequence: CASSQTDRGSYEQYF.

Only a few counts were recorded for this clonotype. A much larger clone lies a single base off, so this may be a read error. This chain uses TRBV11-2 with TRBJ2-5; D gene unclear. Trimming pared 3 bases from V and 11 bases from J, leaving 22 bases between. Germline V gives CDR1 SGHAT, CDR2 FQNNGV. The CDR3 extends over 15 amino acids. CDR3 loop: CASSFGARMGNEQYF. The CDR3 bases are TGTGCCAGCAGCTTCGGCGCCAGAATGGGGAATGAGCAGTACTTC.

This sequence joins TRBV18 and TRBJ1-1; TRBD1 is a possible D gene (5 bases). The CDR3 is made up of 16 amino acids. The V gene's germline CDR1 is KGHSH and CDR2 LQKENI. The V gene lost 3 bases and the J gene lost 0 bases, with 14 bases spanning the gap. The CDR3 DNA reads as TGTGCCAGCTCACCTGGGCCCGGGACGGTGAACACTGAAGCTTTCTTT. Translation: CASSPGPGTVNTEAFF.

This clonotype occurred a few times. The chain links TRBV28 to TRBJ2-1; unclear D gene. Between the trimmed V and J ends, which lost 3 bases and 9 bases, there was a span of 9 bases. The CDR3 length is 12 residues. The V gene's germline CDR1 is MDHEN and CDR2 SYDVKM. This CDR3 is CASSLSASEQFF. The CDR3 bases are TGTGCCAGCAGTTTGTCGGCGAGTGAGCAGTTCTTC. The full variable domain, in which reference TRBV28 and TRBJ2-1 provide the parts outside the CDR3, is DVKVTQSSRYLVKRTGEKVFLECVQDMDHENMFWYRQDPGLGLRLIYFSYDVKMKEKGDIPEGYSVSREKKERFSLILESASTNQTSMYLCASSLSASEQFFGPGTRLTVL.

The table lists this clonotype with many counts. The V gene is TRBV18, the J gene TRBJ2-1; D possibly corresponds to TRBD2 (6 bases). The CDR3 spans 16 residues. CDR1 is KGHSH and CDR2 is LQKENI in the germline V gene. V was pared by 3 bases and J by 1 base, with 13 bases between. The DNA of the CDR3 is TGTGCCAGCTCACCCCGCGGAGGGAAGTCCTACAATGAGCAGTTCTTC. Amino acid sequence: CASSPRGGKSYNEQFF.

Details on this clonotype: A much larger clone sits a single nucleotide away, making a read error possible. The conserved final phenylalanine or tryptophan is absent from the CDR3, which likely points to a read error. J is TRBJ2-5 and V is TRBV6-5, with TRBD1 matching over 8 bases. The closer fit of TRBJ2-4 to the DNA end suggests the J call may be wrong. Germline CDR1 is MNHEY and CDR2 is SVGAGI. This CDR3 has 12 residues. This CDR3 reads CASRTGQNIQYC. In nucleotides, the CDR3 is TGTGCCAGCCGGACAGGGCAGAACATTCAGTACTGC.

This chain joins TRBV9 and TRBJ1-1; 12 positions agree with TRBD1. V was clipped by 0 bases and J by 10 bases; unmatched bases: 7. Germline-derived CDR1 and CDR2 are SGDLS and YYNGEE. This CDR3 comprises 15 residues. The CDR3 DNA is TGTGCCAGCAGCGTAGATGGGACAGGGGGCTTCGGAGCTTTCTTT. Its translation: CASSVDGTGGFGAFF.

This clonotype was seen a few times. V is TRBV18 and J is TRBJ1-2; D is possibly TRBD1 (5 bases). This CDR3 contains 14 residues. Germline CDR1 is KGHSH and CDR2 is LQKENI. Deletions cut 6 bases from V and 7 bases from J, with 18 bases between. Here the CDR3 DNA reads TGTGCCAGCTCGATTACAGGCCCACTGGGTGGCTACACCTTC. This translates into CASSITGPLGGYTF.